The 27 T cell receptor beta chains presented below share a single source sample, sequenced in a study of spatial heterogeneity in lung cancer. Specified time point: sample taken at primary tumor resection. Material for sequencing was whole RNA from tumor, nontumor lung or frozen PBMC, left unsorted. TCRdb re-derived calls from the 5' RACE reads in MiXCR, one entry per CDR3 protein. The sample records tens of thousands of distinct CDR3 sequences, approximately 6.6% being singletons. This material consisted of PBMCs, taken at surgery. These receptors originate from a male donor with early-stage non-small cell lung cancer.

This clonotype has a handful of counts. V and J are TRBV5-1 and TRBJ2-1, with a weak D call TRBD2 (5 bases). Deletions cut 0 bases from V and 0 bases from J, with 7 bases between. The CDR3 covers 15 residues. Germline V gene sequence: CDR1 SGHRS, CDR2 YFSETQ. The chain's CDR3 is CASSLGGGSYNEQFF. As DNA, the CDR3 is TGCGCCAGCAGCTTGGGCGGAGGCTCCTACAATGAGCAGTTCTTC.

As concerns this clonotype: A read error is possible here, since a much larger clone lies one base away. Because it lacks the conserved phenylalanine or tryptophan at the end, this CDR3 is likely a read error. The chain is built from TRBV6-5 and TRBJ2-2; TRBD1 agrees at 8 bases. V trimming: 0 bases; J trimming: 6 bases; junction bases outside the gene matches: 0. Germline V gene lookup returns CDR1 MNHEY and CDR2 SVGAGI. CDR3 length: 14 residues. DNA of the CDR3: TGTGCCAGCAGTTACTCACAGGGGGCCGGGGAGCTGTTTTCT. Amino acid sequence: CASSYSQGAGELFS.

This clonotype has ten or more counts. V is TRBV10-3 and J is TRBJ1-2; 8 positions agree with TRBD1. The CDR3 has 13 amino acids. Germline CDR1 and CDR2: ENHRY and SYGVKD. The V segment lost 5 bases and the J segment 4 bases; nucleotides outside the gene matches: 3. For the CDR3, the DNA is TGTGCCATCAGTAACGACAGGGGCTATGGCTACACCTTC. This sequence encodes CAISNDRGYGYTF.

As concerns this clonotype: Being one base from a much bigger clone, this may be a read error. The gene calls are TRBV12-3 or TRBV12-4 and TRBJ1-5; 7 bases map to TRBD1. The length of the CDR3 is 14 residues. DNA for the CDR3: TGTGCCAGCAGTTCGACGACAGGGAATCGGCCCCAGCATTTT. Protein: CASSSTTGNRPQHF.

In its sample, this clonotype was seen many times. The J gene is TRBJ2-3, the V gene TRBV20-1; D unclear. V was trimmed by 0 bases and J by 3 bases, leaving 13 bases between them. The CDR3 is 15 amino acids. Germline V gene lookup returns CDR1 DFQATT and CDR2 SNEGSKA (reference sequence). The CDR3, as DNA: TGCAGTGCTAGAGAGGCTAGTGGGTTTACAGATACGCAGTATTTT. The encoded protein is CSAREASGFTDTQYF.

This clonotype was picked up many times. V is TRBV4-2 and J is TRBJ1-2, with D unresolved. Trimming removed 1 base at V and 4 bases at J, with 19 bases between. The CDR3 runs 17 residues. Germline assignment: CDR1 LGHNA and CDR2 YNFKEQ. Written as DNA, the CDR3 is TGTGCCAGCAGCCAAGCCGGCCTCCACAGAGATGGCTATGGCTACACCTTC. It translates to CASSQAGLHRDGYGYTF.

This clonotype occurred many times. The chain recombines TRBV12-3 or TRBV12-4 with TRBJ1-1; D is perhaps TRBD1 (5 bases). The length of the CDR3 is 14 residues. Trimming left V 6 bases short and J 0 bases short, with 11 bases between. For the CDR3, the DNA is TGTGCCAGCAGCTCACAGGTTGTGAACACTGAAGCTTTCTTT. Translation gives CASSSQVVNTEAFF.

This clonotype was observed at least ten times. This chain links TRBV10-2 with TRBJ1-1; D unclear. V was clipped by 2 bases and J by 5 bases, with 6 bases between them. Germline V CDR1 and CDR2: WSHSY, SAAADI. The CDR3 runs to 12 residues. The CDR3 loop reads CASSERRTEAFF. DNA of the CDR3: TGCGCCAGCAGTGAGAGGAGGACTGAAGCTTTCTTT.

This clonotype was recorded at least ten times. J is TRBJ2-7 and V is TRBV28; the D gene is possibly TRBD2 (7 bases). The V gene lost 5 bases and the J gene lost 7 bases, with 18 bases spanning the gap. The CDR3 contains 14 residues. Germline lookup yields CDR1 MDHEN and CDR2 SYDVKM. The CDR3 nucleotides read TGTGCCAGCAGTCCTATAGGGGGGGATTGGGAGCAGTACTTC. It is translated as CASSPIGGDWEQYF.

V usage is TRBV12-3 or TRBV12-4 and J usage is TRBJ1-1; a weak D match, TRBD1 (5 bases). There are 13 residues in the CDR3. V shed 5 bases and J shed 6 bases, with 13 bases lying between them. CDR3 region: CASSRQGGAEAFF. CDR3 sequence (DNA): TGTGCCAGCAGTCGGCAGGGTGGCGCTGAAGCTTTCTTT.

This clonotype was seen at least ten times. This chain links TRBV20-1 with TRBJ1-1, with a tentative D call TRBD1 (5 bases). Germline-derived CDR1 and CDR2 are DFQATT and SNEGSKA (reference sequence). This CDR3 has 13 amino acids. V was trimmed by 0 bases and J by 3 bases, leaving 8 bases between them. This CDR3 is CSARDLRDTEAFF. CDR3 in DNA: TGCAGTGCTAGAGACCTCAGGGACACTGAAGCTTTCTTT.

This clonotype occurred many times. The CDR3 loop is CASSSSGQGASEQYF. As DNA, the CDR3 is TGTGCCAGCAGTTCCTCGGGACAGGGGGCGTCCGAGCAGTACTTC. The rearrangement joins TRBV28 to TRBJ2-7; 12 bases map to TRBD1. The length of the CDR3 is 15 residues. Per the germline V gene, CDR1 is MDHEN and CDR2 is SYDVKM. Losses at the gene ends were 4 bases for V and 6 bases for J; bases not matched to a gene: 7.

V gene TRBV4-2 combines with J gene TRBJ1-1; D unclear. Germline loops: CDR1 LGHNA, CDR2 YNFKEQ. The CDR3 consists of 17 residues. V lost 0 bases, J lost 2 bases, and 16 bases lay in between. The CDR3 loop reads CASSQDRKRSRNTEAFF. In DNA, the CDR3 is TGTGCCAGCAGCCAAGATAGGAAACGGAGCCGAAACACTGAAGCTTTCTTT.

The chain recombines TRBV6-5 with TRBJ2-3; possibly TRBD1 for D (5 bases). The CDR3 length is 16 residues. The ends were cut back, 0 bases at V and 1 base at J, with 11 bases in the middle. Germline-derived CDR1 and CDR2 are MNHEY and SVGAGI. This CDR3 is CASSYSTVSGTDTQYF. For the CDR3, the DNA is TGTGCCAGCAGTTACTCGACAGTTTCTGGCACAGATACGCAGTATTTT.

The gene calls are TRBV20-1 and TRBJ1-4; 7 nucleotides align to TRBD1. CDR1 is DFQATT, CDR2 SNEGSKA, per germline (reference sequence). The CDR3 sequence is 14 residues long. V was clipped by 6 bases and J by 3 bases; unmatched bases: 7. CDR3 sequence (DNA): TGCAGTGCACCTTCAGGGGGAGCTAATGAAAAACTGTTTTTT. It specifies CSAPSGGANEKLFF.

This clonotype has a count of ten or more. The rearrangement uses TRBV7-8 and TRBJ2-5, with D unresolved. There are 13 residues in the CDR3. CDR1 and CDR2 (germline): SGHVS, FQNEAQ. V was clipped by 3 bases and J by 14 bases, with 19 bases between them. CDR3 nucleotide sequence: TGTGCCAGCAGCTTGAGTACGGACGGCGGCCGTTACTTC. It translates to CASSLSTDGGRYF.

This clonotype is medium-sized. The chain couples TRBV28 to TRBJ2-5; 7 bases are a match to TRBD1. The germline V gene has CDR1 MDHEN and CDR2 SYDVKM. V dropped 4 bases and J dropped 3; count of bases not matched to a gene: 11. The CDR3 contains 16 residues. CDR3 coding DNA: TGTGCCAGCAGTTCGACAGGGCGCTGGATTAAAGAGACCCAGTACTTC. This gives the protein CASSSTGRWIKETQYF.

This clonotype was detected many times. This chain connects TRBV2 to TRBJ2-3; D unclear. CDR3 size: 13 residues. The germline V gene encodes CDR1 SNHLY and CDR2 FYNNEI. V lost 10 bases to trimming and J lost 4 bases, with 15 bases between them. The CDR3 loop is CATPAESADTQYF. The DNA of the CDR3 is TGTGCCACCCCGGCGGAGAGCGCAGATACGCAGTATTTT.

This clonotype is labeled medium-sized. The chain is built from TRBV4-2 and TRBJ2-5; D gene ambiguous. CDR1 and CDR2 (germline): LGHNA, YNFKEQ. V lost 0 bases and J 5 bases, leaving 10 bases between the germline ends. The CDR3 sequence is 14 residues long. The CDR3 DNA is TGTGCCAGCAGCCAAGATCGGGCGAAGGAGACCCAGTACTTC. This codes for CASSQDRAKETQYF.

This clonotype was seen many times. The chain couples TRBV12-3 or TRBV12-4 to TRBJ1-3; tentatively, D is TRBD1 (5 bases). Trimming removed 6 bases from V and 1 base from J, with 19 bases in between. This CDR3 has 17 amino acids. The CDR3 DNA is TGTGCCAGCAGCCGCAACCTCCAGGGCCAATCTGGAAACACCATATATTTT. It yields the protein CASSRNLQGQSGNTIYF.

Within the sample, this clonotype is medium-sized (0.01 to 0.1%). The rearrangement uses TRBV28 and TRBJ2-5, with 7 nucleotides matching TRBD1. V was clipped by 6 bases and J by 2 bases; unmatched bases: 12. This CDR3 is built from 16 residues. CDR1 is MDHEN, CDR2 SYDVKM, per germline. The CDR3: CASSPLRDSRQETQYF. DNA of the CDR3: TGTGCCAGCAGCCCTCTCCGGGACAGCCGACAAGAGACCCAGTACTTC.

This clonotype was seen ten or more times. This rearrangement joins TRBV12-3 or TRBV12-4 to TRBJ2-2, with D possibly TRBD1 on 6 matching bases. V was cut by 2 bases and J by 7 bases, with 11 bases left in between. The CDR3 loop spans 14 amino acids. This chain's CDR3 is CASSLTRGFGELFF. CDR3 bases: TGTGCCAGCAGTTTAACAAGGGGGTTCGGGGAGCTGTTTTTT.

This clonotype is classed as medium-sized. This sequence joins TRBV6-1 and TRBJ2-7, with 10 bases lining up with TRBD1. V lost 5 bases, J lost 3 bases, and 10 bases stayed unmatched. The CDR3 runs to 16 residues. CDR1 is MNHNS and CDR2 is SASEGT in the germline V gene. CDR3 sequence: CASSPRRQGADYEQYV. The CDR3 DNA is TGTGCCAGCAGTCCACGCAGACAGGGGGCGGACTACGAGCAGTACGTC.

This chain links TRBV6-6 with TRBJ2-1; D possibly corresponds to TRBD2 (5 bases). The CDR3 covers 14 residues. V was pared by 0 bases and J by 2 bases, with 5 bases between. The germline CDR1 and CDR2 sequences are MNHNY and SVGAGI (reference sequence). CDR3: CASSYSRAYNEQFF. The CDR3 DNA sequence: TGTGCCAGCAGTTACTCGCGGGCCTACAATGAGCAGTTCTTC.

V and J are TRBV30 and TRBJ2-3; D ambiguous. This CDR3 contains 11 residues. Trimming removed 0 bases from V and 5 bases from J, with 3 bases in between. CDR1 GTSNPN and CDR2 SVGIG come from the germline V gene (reference sequence). CDR3 protein: CAWSVQDTQYF. CDR3 bases: TGTGCCTGGAGTGTTCAAGATACGCAGTATTTT. Variable domain in full (rest from reference TRBV30 and TRBJ2-3): SQTIHQWPATLVQPVGSPLSLECTVEGTSNPNLYWYRQAAGRGLQLLFYSVGIGQISSEVPQNLSASRPQDRQFILSSKKLLLSDSGFYLCAWSVQDTQYFGPGTRLTVL.

This clonotype came up a few times. The V call is TRBV6-2 or TRBV6-3, the J call TRBJ2-7; D may be TRBD2 (6 bases). The CDR3 is 15 amino acids. Germline values: CDR1 MNHEY, CDR2 SVGEGT. V dropped 4 bases and J dropped 2 bases, with 15 bases sitting between them. The DNA for the CDR3 is TGTGCCAGCAGTTTCCGGACTACCACGCCCTACGAGCAGTACTTC. This gives the protein CASSFRTTTPYEQYF.

This clonotype was seen more than once but under ten times. V usage is TRBV28 and J usage is TRBJ2-3, with 8 bases lining up with TRBD1. Trimming took 7 bases from V and 2 from J; bases not matched to a gene: 8. The length of the CDR3 is 15 residues. CDR1 and CDR2 from the germline V gene are MDHEN and SYDVKM. CDR3 amino acids: CASTIGDRNTDTQYF. The CDR3 region has the DNA TGTGCCAGCACCATAGGGGACAGGAACACAGATACGCAGTATTTT.